These T cell receptor beta chains were read from a single sample in a study of blood T cell repertoires in COVID-19. TCRdb keeps only in-frame clones here, not all; method: immunoSEQ multiplex PCR. In the table there are about 230,000 clones, about nine tenths of which are singletons. The sample consisted of PBMCs or T cells enriched from blood (not recorded which). Receptor source: a woman aged 40 to 50 with acute COVID-19. Each CDR3 is given with its conserved first and last residue. The D gene is left open where the match is weak. Where a row states a size, it is once, few, many or the class of an expanded clone; other rows omit it.

j_call d_call v_call clone_size cdr3_length cdr3_nt cdr3_aa
TRBJ2-6 . TRBV12-5 . 17 TGTGCTAGTGGTTTGGGGGTTAGTCAGGGTGGGGCCAACGTCCTGACTTTC CASGLGVSQGGANVLTF
TRBJ2-1 . TRBV4-1 . 12 TGCGCCAGCAGCGAACACAACAATGAGCAGTTCTTC CASSEHNNEQFF
TRBJ1-1 . TRBV19 . 18 TGTGCCAGTAGTATATCCGGAGACCGTTTGCTCAGGGACACTGAAGCTTTCTTT CASSISGDRLLRDTEAFF
TRBJ1-3 TRBD1 TRBV9 . 17 TGTGCCAGCAGCGTAGTGTCAGGGGGGAGCTCTGGAAACACCATATATTTT CASSVVSGGSSGNTIYF
TRBJ1-3 . TRBV7-6 . 15 TGTGCCAGCAGCTCCCCAGGGGCTCCTGGAAACACCATATATTTT CASSSPGAPGNTIYF
TRBJ2-3 TRBD2 TRBV20-1 . 14 TGCAGTGCTAGTCGGACTAGCGGGGCGGATACGCAGTATTTT CSASRTSGADTQYF
TRBJ2-3 TRBD1 TRBV10-1 . 14 TGCGCCAGCAGTGAAGACAGGGGGCCAGATACGCAGTATTTT CASSEDRGPDTQYF
TRBJ2-3 . TRBV12-3/TRBV12-4 . 13 TGTGCCAGCAGTCTGTCGGGCACAGATACGCAGTATTTT CASSLSGTDTQYF
TRBJ2-3 . TRBV18 many 14 TGTGCCAGCTCACCTTGGGCTAGCACAGATACGCAGTATTTT CASSPWASTDTQYF
TRBJ2-5 . TRBV12-5 . 15 TGTGCTAGTGGTTTGGCTCCTGGACAGCAAGAGACCCAGTACTTC CASGLAPGQQETQYF
TRBJ2-6 . TRBV13 . 17 TGTGCCAGCAGCTTCCCACAAGGGCGGGCTATGGCCAACGTCCTGACTTTC CASSFPQGRAMANVLTF
TRBJ1-1 TRBD1 TRBV4-2 few 13 TGTGCCAGCAGCCAAACTGGACAGGGTGAAGCTTTCTTT CASSQTGQGEAFF
TRBJ2-1 TRBD1 TRBV24-1 . 15 TGTGCCACCAGTGCCGCAGGGGGCCCCTACAATGAGCAGTTCTTC CATSAAGGPYNEQFF
TRBJ2-7 TRBD1 TRBV19 . 15 TGTGCCAGTAGTACCCGACAGGGGAGTAGGCACGAGCAGTACTTC CASSTRQGSRHEQYF
TRBJ2-1 TRBD2 TRBV5-1 . 16 TGCGCCAGCAGCTCTGGACTAGCGGATACCTACAATGAGCAGTTCTTC CASSSGLADTYNEQFF
TRBJ2-1 TRBD1 TRBV9 . 17 TGTGCCAGCAGTCACTCCCCCTCAGGGGGCTCCTACAATGAGCAGTTCTTC CASSHSPSGGSYNEQFF
TRBJ1-1 . TRBV12-3/TRBV12-4 . 13 TGTGCCAGCAGTGGGGGGGCGCGCACTGAAGCTTTCTTT CASSGGARTEAFF
TRBJ1-1 . TRBV5-1 . 15 TGCGCCAGCAGCTTGGGTGCAGGGTTGAACACTGAAGCTTTCTTT CASSLGAGLNTEAFF
TRBJ1-2 TRBD1 TRBV2 once 14 TGTGCCAGGAGGAGACAGGGGGGAGACTATGGCTACACCTTC CARRRQGGDYGYTF
TRBJ2-1 . TRBV6-5 . 15 TGTGCCAGCAGTTACTCGCAGGTGCCCTACAATGAGCAGTTCTTC CASSYSQVPYNEQFF
TRBJ2-4 . TRBV7-2 . 15 TGTGCCAGCAGCGCCCCTCGGGTAGCCAAAAACATTCAGTACTTC CASSAPRVAKNIQYF
TRBJ1-1 . TRBV18 once 13 TGTGCCAGCTCCCTTCGGGTGAACACTGAAGCTTTCTTT CASSLRVNTEAFF
TRBJ2-1 . TRBV29-1 . 13 TGCAGCGTAAAACAGGACACCTACAATGAGCAGTTCTTC CSVKQDTYNEQFF
TRBJ1-1 . TRBV19 . 17 TGTGCCAGTAGTATACCACTATCGGGTGCTTTGAACACTGAAGCTTTCTTT CASSIPLSGALNTEAFF
TRBJ2-1 TRBD2 TRBV24-1 . 16 TGTGCCACCAGTGACCCTGGGAGGGTTCGGGGGGATGAGCAGTTCTTC CATSDPGRVRGDEQFF
TRBJ1-2 TRBD1 TRBV7-2 . 15 TGTGCCAGCAGCCTACAGGGGACACACAACTATGGCTACACCTTC CASSLQGTHNYGYTF
TRBJ2-3 TRBD1 TRBV5-1 many 15 TGCGCCAGCAGCTTGGGACAGGGAGCCGCAGATACGCAGTATTTT CASSLGQGAADTQYF
TRBJ1-5 . TRBV19 . 18 TGTGCCAGTAGTATAATGGGACTGGGCCAGACTGAGAATCAGCCCCAGCATTTT CASSIMGLGQTENQPQHF
TRBJ1-1 . TRBV7-9 . 14 TGTGCCAGCAGCCCGCAGACACTGAACACTGAAGCTTTCTTT CASSPQTLNTEAFF
TRBJ1-6 . TRBV4-1 . 13 TGCGCCAGCAGCCAAGTCCTAGATTCACCCCTCCACTTT CASSQVLDSPLHF
TRBJ2-7 . TRBV7-9 . 13 TGTGCCAGCAGCGTGGGGAATAGGGGGGAGCAGTACTTC CASSVGNRGEQYF
TRBJ1-3 . TRBV7-2 . 16 TGTGCCAGCAGCTTAGGATTCGGGGGCTCTGGAAACACCATATATTTT CASSLGFGGSGNTIYF
TRBJ2-7 . TRBV7-8 . 15 TGTGCCAGCATCCACTACCCAGCGCATATCCACGAGCAGTACTTC CASIHYPAHIHEQYF
TRBJ2-7 TRBD1 TRBV10-3 . 15 TGTGCCATCAGTGACCCGGGACAGAAAACCTACGAGCAGTACTTC CAISDPGQKTYEQYF
TRBJ1-1 TRBD1 TRBV29-1 . 11 TGCAGCGTTGTACAGGGGACTGAAGCTTTCTTT CSVVQGTEAFF
TRBJ1-5 . TRBV3-1/TRBV3-2 few 14 TGTGCCAGCAGCCAAGATTTCAGGGGCCAGCCCCAGCATTTT CASSQDFRGQPQHF
TRBJ1-4 . TRBV27 . 15 TGTGCCAGCAGTTTATCGTCGGTTACGGGTGAAAAACTGTTTTTT CASSLSSVTGEKLFF
TRBJ1-2 . TRBV28 . 13 TGTGCCAGTACTCGGGCAGGGGCCTATGGCTACACCTTC CASTRAGAYGYTF
TRBJ2-2 TRBD2 TRBV18 once 18 TGTGCCAGCTCACCACGGTCTAGCGGGAGGGCACACACCGGGGAGCTGTTTTTT CASSPRSSGRAHTGELFF
TRBJ1-2 . TRBV5-1 . 16 TGCGCCAGCAGCTTGGATGGCAGGATCCCTCTGCATGGCTACACCTTC CASSLDGRIPLHGYTF
TRBJ2-5 . TRBV4-3 . 14 TGCGCCAGCAGCCAAGAAGGTTCGGGGGAGACCCAGTACTTC CASSQEGSGETQYF
TRBJ1-4 . TRBV5-1 . 15 TGCGCCAGCAGCTTGGTTTCAGGGAATAATGAAAAACTGTTTTTT CASSLVSGNNEKLFF
TRBJ2-3 TRBD2 TRBV7-2 . 17 TGTGCCAGCAGCTTAGGCCGAGCGGGGGGTGCCACAGATACGCAGTATTTT CASSLGRAGGATDTQYF
TRBJ2-5 . TRBV27 . 14 TGTGCCAGCAGGAGGACTACTTTTGGGGAGACCCAGTACTTC CASRRTTFGETQYF
TRBJ2-1 . TRBV12-5 . 16 TGTGCTAGTGGTTTCCGGACATCCTTAGCCTACAATGAGCAGTTCTTC CASGFRTSLAYNEQFF
TRBJ2-1 . TRBV7-2 . 13 TGTGCCAGCAGCTTGACAGTATACAATGAGCAGTTCTTC CASSLTVYNEQFF
TRBJ2-5 . TRBV19 . 13 TGTGCCAGTAGTGCCCCGGGAAGGGAGACCCAGTACTTC CASSAPGRETQYF
TRBJ2-2 . TRBV29-1 . 14 TGCAGCGTCCGTAGGACAGTGAACACCGGGGAGCTGTTTTTT CSVRRTVNTGELFF
TRBJ2-2 TRBD2 TRBV24-1 . 18 TGTGCCACCAGTGATTTGGGGACTAGCGGGGCGAACACCGGGGAGCTGTTTTTT CATSDLGTSGANTGELFF
TRBJ1-4 . TRBV10-3 . 15 TGTGCCATCAGTGAGGGACAAGCAACTAATGAAAAACTGTTTTTT CAISEGQATNEKLFF